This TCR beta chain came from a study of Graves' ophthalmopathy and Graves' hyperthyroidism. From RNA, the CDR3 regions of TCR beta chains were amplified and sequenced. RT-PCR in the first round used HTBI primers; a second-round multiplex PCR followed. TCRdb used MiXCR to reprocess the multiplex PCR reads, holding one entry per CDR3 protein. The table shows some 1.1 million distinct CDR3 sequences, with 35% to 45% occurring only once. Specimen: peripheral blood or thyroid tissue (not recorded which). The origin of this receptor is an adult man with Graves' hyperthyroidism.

In DNA, the CDR3 is TGTGCCAGCAGTGTGGACAGTAGGAACACCGGGGAGCTGTTTTTT. It specifies CASSVDSRNTGELFF. The rearrangement links TRBV12-3 or TRBV12-4 to TRBJ2-2; tentative D call: TRBD1 (6 bases). The V end lost 5 bases, the J end lost 1 base, and 11 bases lay between the germline ends. The CDR3 is 15 residues long.